These T cell receptor beta chains were read from a single sample in a study of T cell repertoires in cytomegalovirus infection. TCRdb called the reads again in MiXCR, with one record for every CDR3 protein. The sample carries more than 400,000 distinct CDR3 sequences, about 30% recorded once. Sequenced material: PBMCs. The receptors stem from a human donor in good health (CMV status not recorded). Some clones in this sample may be carry-over from other donors' samples. Each CDR3 is given with its conserved first and last residue.

length: 13; V: TRBV12-3/TRBV12-4; J: TRBJ2-5; CDR3: CASTPTAQETQYF
length: 17; V: TRBV7-3; J: TRBJ2-1; CDR3: CASSSVRTSGLYNEQFF
length: 17; V: TRBV4-2; J: TRBJ1-5; CDR3: CASSQETGGFSNQPQHF
length: 16; V: TRBV12-3/TRBV12-4; J: TRBJ2-3; CDR3: CASRPRGRPLTDTQYF
length: 12; V: TRBV28; J: TRBJ1-2; CDR3: CASSFRGNGYTF
length: 13; V: TRBV7-3; J: TRBJ2-1; CDR3: CASSLTGGNEQFF
length: 15; V: TRBV7-6; J: TRBJ1-4; CDR3: CASSLGAVLNEKLFF
length: 14; V: TRBV7-9; J: TRBJ2-2; CDR3: CASSPEGSTGELFF
length: 15; V: TRBV7-6; J: TRBJ2-2; CDR3: CASSSRQGDTGELFF
length: 13; V: TRBV7-2; J: TRBJ2-7; CDR3: CASSSLHSYEQYF
length: 17; V: TRBV7-9; J: TRBJ2-7; CDR3: CASSLAASRGGSYEQYF
length: 13; V: TRBV4-1; J: TRBJ2-3; CDR3: CASSQDRKARSYF
length: 15; V: TRBV19; J: TRBJ2-7; CDR3: CASSVTGTGVYEQYF
length: 17; V: TRBV29-1; J: TRBJ1-2; CDR3: CSVEGNRLHLSDYGYTF
length: 14; V: TRBV18; J: TRBJ1-2; CDR3: CASSRSRDLDGYTF
length: 15; V: TRBV7-2; J: TRBJ1-6; CDR3: CASSFGESYNSPLHF
length: 14; V: TRBV7-2; J: TRBJ1-2; CDR3: CASSLDRGRGGYTF
length: 12; V: TRBV7-9; J: TRBJ2-1; CDR3: CASSLEMVEQFF
length: 12; V: TRBV20-1; J: TRBJ1-2; CDR3: CSASSSNYGYTF
length: 13; V: TRBV9; J: TRBJ2-1; CDR3: CASSSSGFNEQFF
length: 15; V: TRBV11-2; J: TRBJ2-2; CDR3: CASSSRTRVTGELFF
length: 14; V: TRBV19; J: TRBJ1-1; CDR3: CASNPKAGLNGAFF
length: 15; V: TRBV10-3; J: TRBJ2-7; CDR3: CAISDPGLDFYEQYF
length: 15; V: TRBV4-2; J: TRBJ1-1; CDR3: CASSQFAGGGDEAFF
length: 13; V: TRBV30; J: TRBJ1-3; CDR3: CGMGKLVGNTIYF
length: 15; V: TRBV15; J: TRBJ2-1; CDR3: CATSGQRDRYNEQFF